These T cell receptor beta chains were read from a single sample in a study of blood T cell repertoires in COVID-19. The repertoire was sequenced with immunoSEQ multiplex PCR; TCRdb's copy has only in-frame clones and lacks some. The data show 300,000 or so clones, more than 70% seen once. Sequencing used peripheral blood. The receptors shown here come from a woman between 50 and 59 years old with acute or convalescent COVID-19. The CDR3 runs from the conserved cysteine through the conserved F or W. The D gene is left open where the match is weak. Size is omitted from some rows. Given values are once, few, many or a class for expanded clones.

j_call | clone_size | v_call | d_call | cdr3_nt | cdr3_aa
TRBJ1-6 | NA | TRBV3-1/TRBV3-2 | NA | TGTGCCAGTCAGCCATCAATGGGGGACCGCTCGAGCGGACCCTGGGGGGCCCTCCACTTT | CASQPSMGDRSSGPWGALHF
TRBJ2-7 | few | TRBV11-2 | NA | TGTGCCAGCAGCTTAGAGAGGATAGCGGATTACTCCTACGAGCAGTACTTC | CASSLERIADYSYEQYF
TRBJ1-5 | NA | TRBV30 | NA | TGTGCCTGGAGTGATCCCGGGATCCCGGGGCCCCAGCATTTT | CAWSDPGIPGPQHF
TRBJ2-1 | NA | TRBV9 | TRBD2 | TGTGCCAGCAGCGTAGGGGCTAGCGGGTGGTCCTACAATGAGCAGTTCTTC | CASSVGASGWSYNEQFF
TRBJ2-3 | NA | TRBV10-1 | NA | TGCGCCAGCTCGGCACGGACGGGGGTGGATACGCAGTATTTT | CASSARTGVDTQYF
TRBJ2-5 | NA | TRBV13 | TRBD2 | TGTGCCAGCAGCCGGACTAGCGGGAGTGAGACCCAGTACTTC | CASSRTSGSETQYF
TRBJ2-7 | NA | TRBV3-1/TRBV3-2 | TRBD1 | TGTGCCAGCAGGTCCTCGGGACAGCTCTACGAGCAGTACTTC | CASRSSGQLYEQYF
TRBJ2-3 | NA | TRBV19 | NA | TGTGCCAGTAGTATAAACAGGGACGCGCAGTATTTT | CASSINRDAQYF
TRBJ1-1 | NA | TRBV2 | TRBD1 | TGTGCCAGCAGTCCCCGAGAACAGGGGAGGAGCACTGAAGCTTTCTTT | CASSPREQGRSTEAFF
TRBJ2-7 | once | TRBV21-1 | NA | TGTGCCAGCACCTCCACTGTTACCTACGAGCAGTACTTC | CASTSTVTYEQYF
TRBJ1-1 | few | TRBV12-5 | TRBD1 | TGTGCTAGTGGTTTGTTCGGGACAGGCGGAGAAGCTTTCTTT | CASGLFGTGGEAFF
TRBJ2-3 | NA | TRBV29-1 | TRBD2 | TGCAGCGTTGTGGCTAGCGGGGGTTCCACAGATACGCAGTATTTT | CSVVASGGSTDTQYF
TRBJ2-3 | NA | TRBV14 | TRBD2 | TGTGCCAGCAGCCCATCGACTAGCGGAGATACGCAGTATTTT | CASSPSTSGDTQYF
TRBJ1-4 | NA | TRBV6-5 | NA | TGTGCCAGCAGCGCCACGAAGGCGGATGAAAAACTGTTTTTT | CASSATKADEKLFF
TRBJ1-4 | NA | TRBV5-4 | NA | TGTGCCAGCAGCCCGGACATTCATAATGAAAAACTGTTTTTT | CASSPDIHNEKLFF
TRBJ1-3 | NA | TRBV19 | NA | TGTGCCAGTCGGAGCTCTGGAAACACCATATATTTT | CASRSSGNTIYF
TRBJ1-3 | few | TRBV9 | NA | TGTGCCAGCAGCCCTTCAGCCGCGGGGGCAGACTCTGGAAACACCATATATTTT | CASSPSAAGADSGNTIYF
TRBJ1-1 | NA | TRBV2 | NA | TGTGCGTCCGGGGGGAACACTGAAGCTTTCTTT | CASGGNTEAFF
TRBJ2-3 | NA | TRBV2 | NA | TGTGCCAGCAGTGAAGCACTAGCTGGCGATACGCAGTATTTT | CASSEALAGDTQYF
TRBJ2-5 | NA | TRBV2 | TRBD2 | TGTGCCAGCAGTGTTTCTAGCGGAGAAGAGACCCAGTACTTC | CASSVSSGEETQYF
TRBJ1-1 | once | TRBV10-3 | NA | TGTGCCATCAGTGAAGCGACGGGGGGTGAAGCTTTCTTT | CAISEATGGEAFF
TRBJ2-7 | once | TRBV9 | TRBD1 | TGTGCCAGCAGCGTTGGGGACAGGGCCTACGAGCAGTACTTC | CASSVGDRAYEQYF
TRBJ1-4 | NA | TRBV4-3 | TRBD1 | TGCGCCAGCGCGAGACAGGGGGGGACTAATGAAAAACTGTTTTTT | CASARQGGTNEKLFF
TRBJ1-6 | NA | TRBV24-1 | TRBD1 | TGTGCCACCAGTGATCCCGGGACAGGGCTTAATTCACCCCTCCACTTT | CATSDPGTGLNSPLHF
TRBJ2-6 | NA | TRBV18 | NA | TGTGCCAGCTCATCACTAAGGGGGACTGGGGCCAACGTCCTGACTTTC | CASSSLRGTGANVLTF
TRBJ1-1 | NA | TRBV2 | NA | TGTGCCAGCAGTGAACAGTTTAACACTGAAGCTTTCTTT | CASSEQFNTEAFF
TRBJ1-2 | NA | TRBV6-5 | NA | TGTGCCATCAAACGGACAGCAAGGAGCTATGGCTACACCTTC | CAIKRTARSYGYTF
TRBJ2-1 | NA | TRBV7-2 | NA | TGTGCCAGCAGCTTAGCCCTGAGCTCCTACAATGAGCAGTTCTTC | CASSLALSSYNEQFF
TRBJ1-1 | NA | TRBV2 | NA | TGTGCCAGCAGGCCGGGTGGGGCTTACACTGAAGCTTTCTTT | CASRPGGAYTEAFF
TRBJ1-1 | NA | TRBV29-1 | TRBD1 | TGCAGCGCCACGACAGGGAGGAACACTGAAGCTTTCTTT | CSATTGRNTEAFF
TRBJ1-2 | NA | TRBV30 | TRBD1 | TGTGCCTGGAGTGACGACAGGGCTGGCTACACCTTC | CAWSDDRAGYTF
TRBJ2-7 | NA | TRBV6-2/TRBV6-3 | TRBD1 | TGTGCCAGCAGTTACTCTCGGGACAGGGGGCTAACCTACGAGCAGTACTTC | CASSYSRDRGLTYEQYF
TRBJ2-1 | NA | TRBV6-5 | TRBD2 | TGTGCCAGCAGTACCGGACTAGGTCCCTACAATGAGCAGTTCTTC | CASSTGLGPYNEQFF
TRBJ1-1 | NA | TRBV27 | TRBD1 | TGTGCCAGCAGTCGGGACAGGGGGAGCCGATACACTGAAGCTTTCTTT | CASSRDRGSRYTEAFF
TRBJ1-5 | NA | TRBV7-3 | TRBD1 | TGTGCCAGCAGCTTAAAAGACAGGGGAAGGGTCAATCAGCCCCAGCATTTT | CASSLKDRGRVNQPQHF
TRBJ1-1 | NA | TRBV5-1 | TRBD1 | TGCGCCAGCACAGAATCGACAGGGGGAGGGACTGAAGCTTTCTTT | CASTESTGGGTEAFF
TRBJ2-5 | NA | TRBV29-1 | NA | TGCAGCGTGGAAAAGGGGTTTTTAGAGACCCAGTACTTC | CSVEKGFLETQYF
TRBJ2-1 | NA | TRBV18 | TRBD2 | TGTGCCAGCTCACCATCATCTAGCGGAGGCTACAATGAGCAGTTCTTC | CASSPSSSGGYNEQFF
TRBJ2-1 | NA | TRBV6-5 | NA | TGTGCCAGCTCCGACTACTTAATTCCCCAGTTCTTC | CASSDYLIPQFF
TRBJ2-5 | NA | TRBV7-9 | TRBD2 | TGTGCCAGCAGCTCGACTAGCGGGAGGGCTCTAGAAGAGACCCAGTACTTC | CASSSTSGRALEETQYF
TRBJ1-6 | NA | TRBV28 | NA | TGTGCCAGCAGTTTACTCGGGGGGGGTTCACCCCTCCACTTT | CASSLLGGGSPLHF
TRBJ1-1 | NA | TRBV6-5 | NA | TGTGCCAGCTGCCTGACAGGACAGTGCTCTGAAGCTTTCTTT | CASCLTGQCSEAFF
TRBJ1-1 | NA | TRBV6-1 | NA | TGTGCCAGCAGTGAACAGGGGCGTAGGGTAAACACTGAAGCTTTCTTT | CASSEQGRRVNTEAFF
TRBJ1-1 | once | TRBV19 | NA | TGTGCCAGTAGTATGAAAGGAGGGGCTACTGAAGCTTTCTTT | CASSMKGGATEAFF
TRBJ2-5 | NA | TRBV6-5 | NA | TGTGCCAGCAGTTACTCCGGAGGTCGGGAGACCCAGTACTTC | CASSYSGGRETQYF
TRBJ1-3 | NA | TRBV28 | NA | TGTGCCAGCAGCCAGGGTAGTGGAAACACCATATATTTT | CASSQGSGNTIYF